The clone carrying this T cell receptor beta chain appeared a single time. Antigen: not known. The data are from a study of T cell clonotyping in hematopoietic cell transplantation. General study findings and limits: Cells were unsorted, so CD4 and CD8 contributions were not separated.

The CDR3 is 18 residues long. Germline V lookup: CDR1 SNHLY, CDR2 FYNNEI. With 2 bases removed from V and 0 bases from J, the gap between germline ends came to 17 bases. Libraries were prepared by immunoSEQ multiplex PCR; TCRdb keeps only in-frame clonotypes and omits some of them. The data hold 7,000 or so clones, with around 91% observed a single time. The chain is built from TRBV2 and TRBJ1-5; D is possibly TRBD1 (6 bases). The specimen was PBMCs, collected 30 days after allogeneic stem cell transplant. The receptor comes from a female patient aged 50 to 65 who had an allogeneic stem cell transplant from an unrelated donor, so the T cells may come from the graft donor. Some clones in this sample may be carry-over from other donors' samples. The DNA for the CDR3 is TGTGCCAGCAGTGAACTACAGGGTTACCCGTTTAGCAATCAGCCCCAGCATTTT. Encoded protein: CASSELQGYPFSNQPQHF.